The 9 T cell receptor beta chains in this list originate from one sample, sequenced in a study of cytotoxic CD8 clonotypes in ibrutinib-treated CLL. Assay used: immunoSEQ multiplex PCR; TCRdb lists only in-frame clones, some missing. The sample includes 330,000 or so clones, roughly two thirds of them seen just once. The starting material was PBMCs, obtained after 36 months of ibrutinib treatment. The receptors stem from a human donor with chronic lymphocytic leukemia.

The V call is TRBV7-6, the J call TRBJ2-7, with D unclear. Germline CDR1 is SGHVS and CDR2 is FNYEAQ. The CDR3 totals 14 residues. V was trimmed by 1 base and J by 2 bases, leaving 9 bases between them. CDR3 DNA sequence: TGTGCCAGCAGCTTAGATTGGCAGACCTACGAGCAGTACTTC. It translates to CASSLDWQTYEQYF.

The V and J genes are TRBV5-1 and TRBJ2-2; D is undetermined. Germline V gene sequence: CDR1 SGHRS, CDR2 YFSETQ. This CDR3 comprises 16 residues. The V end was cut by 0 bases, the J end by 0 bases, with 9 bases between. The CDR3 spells CASSLVPSANTGELFF. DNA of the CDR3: TGCGCCAGCAGCTTGGTTCCGTCGGCGAACACCGGGGAGCTGTTTTTT.

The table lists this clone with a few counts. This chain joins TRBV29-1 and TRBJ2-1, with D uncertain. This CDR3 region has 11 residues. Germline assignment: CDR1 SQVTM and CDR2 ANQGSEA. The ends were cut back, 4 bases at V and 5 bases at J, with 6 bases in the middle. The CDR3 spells CSVARDNEQFF. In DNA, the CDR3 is TGCAGCGTTGCAAGGGACAATGAGCAGTTCTTC.

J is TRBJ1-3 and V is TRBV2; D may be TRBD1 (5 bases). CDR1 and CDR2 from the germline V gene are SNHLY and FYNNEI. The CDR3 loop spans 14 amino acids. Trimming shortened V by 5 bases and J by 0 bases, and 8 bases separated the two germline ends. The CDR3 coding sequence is TGTGCCAGCAGTCGGGGGGTCTCTGGAAACACCATATATTTT. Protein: CASSRGVSGNTIYF.

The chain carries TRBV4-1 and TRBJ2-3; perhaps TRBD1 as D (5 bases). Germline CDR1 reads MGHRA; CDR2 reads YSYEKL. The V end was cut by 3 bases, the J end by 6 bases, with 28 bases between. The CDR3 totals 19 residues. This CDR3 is CASSQLGRMFRVGADTQYF. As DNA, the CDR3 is TGCGCCAGCAGCCAGTTGGGCCGGATGTTCCGGGTTGGGGCTGATACGCAGTATTTT.

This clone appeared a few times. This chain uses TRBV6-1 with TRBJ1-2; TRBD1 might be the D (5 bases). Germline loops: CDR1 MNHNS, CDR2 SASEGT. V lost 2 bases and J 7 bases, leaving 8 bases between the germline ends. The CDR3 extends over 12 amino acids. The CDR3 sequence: CASSEWGFGYTF. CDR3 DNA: TGTGCCAGCAGTGAATGGGGCTTTGGCTACACCTTC.

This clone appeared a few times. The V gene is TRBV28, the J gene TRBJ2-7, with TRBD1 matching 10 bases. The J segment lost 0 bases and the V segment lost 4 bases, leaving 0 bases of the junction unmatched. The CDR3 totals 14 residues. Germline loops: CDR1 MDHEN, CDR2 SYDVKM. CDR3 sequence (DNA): TGTGCCAGCAGTTGGACAGGGGGCTCCTACGAGCAGTACTTC. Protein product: CASSWTGGSYEQYF. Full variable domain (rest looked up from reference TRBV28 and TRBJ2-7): DVKVTQSSRYLVKRTGEKVFLECVQDMDHENMFWYRQDPGLGLRLIYFSYDVKMKEKGDIPEGYSVSREKKERFSLILESASTNQTSMYLCASSWTGGSYEQYFGPGTRLTVT.

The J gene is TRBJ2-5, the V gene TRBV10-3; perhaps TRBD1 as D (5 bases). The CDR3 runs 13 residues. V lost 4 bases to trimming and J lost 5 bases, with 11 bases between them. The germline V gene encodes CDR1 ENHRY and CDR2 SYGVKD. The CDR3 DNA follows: TGTGCCATCAGTGTTGACAGTGTGGAGACCCAGTACTTC. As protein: CAISVDSVETQYF.

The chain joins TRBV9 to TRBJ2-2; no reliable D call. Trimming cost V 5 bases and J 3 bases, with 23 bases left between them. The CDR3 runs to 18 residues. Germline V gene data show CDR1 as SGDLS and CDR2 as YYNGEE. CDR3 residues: CASSHRTMFSGDTGELFF. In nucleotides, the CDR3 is TGTGCCAGCAGTCATAGAACTATGTTCTCCGGAGACACCGGGGAGCTGTTTTTT.